Below are 13 T cell receptor beta chains sequenced from a single sample in a study of naive and memory T cell subsets. Study-wide results and limits: Possibly reflecting memory cells re-expressing CD45RA, a few larger clonotypes occurred in naive repertoires, especially CD8.

Their recognized antigens are unknown. Two oligonucleotides, mixed equimolar, formed the beta constant-region primer covering TRBC1 and TRBC2. Ligated cDNA was amplified by four rounds of PCR with nested alpha and beta constant-region primers and SP2. TCRdb itself ran the UMI-ligation and nested PCR reads through MiXCR, one entry per CDR3 protein. The sample carries roughly 92,000 distinct CDR3 sequences, roughly 12% recorded once. The source material was naive CD4+ T cells from blood. The receptors here all came from a human donor in good health.

This clonotype has a count of ten or more. The chain has TRBV14 and TRBJ2-7; D is undetermined. CDR3 length equals 13 residues. Germline V gives CDR1 SGHDN, CDR2 FVKESK. The germline V and J ends were trimmed by 3 bases and 4 bases, with 10 bases remaining between them. CDR3 coding DNA: TGTGCCAGCAGCCACGGGTCCGCGTACGAGCAGTACTTC. Translation: CASSHGSAYEQYF.

This chain links TRBV11-2 with TRBJ2-2; no firm D call. The CDR3 is 15 amino acids. V was cut by 1 base and J by 4 bases, with 10 bases left in between. Per the germline V gene, CDR1 is SGHAT and CDR2 is FQNNGV. The CDR3 loop is CASSLVLLSTGELFF. The CDR3 bases are TGTGCCAGCAGCTTAGTACTCCTAAGCACCGGGGAGCTGTTTTTT.

A word on this clonotype: At one of its ends the junction is not consistent with the germline gene, which may arise from a read error. The V call is TRBV7-3, the J call TRBJ2-3; 9 bases are a match to TRBD2. Germline V gives CDR1 SGHTA, CDR2 FQGTGA. The CDR3 runs to 15 residues. CDR3 in amino acids: CASSFGGRGTETQYF. Here the CDR3 DNA reads TGTGCCAGCAGCTTCGGCGGGAGGGGAACAGAGACGCAGTATTTT.

This clonotype was detected a few times. The chain employs TRBV29-1 and TRBJ1-5; TRBD1 matches at 8 bases. The trim removed 7 bases at V and 2 bases at J, leaving 4 bases unmatched. The CDR3 spans 13 residues. Germline values: CDR1 SQVTM, CDR2 ANQGSEA. CDR3 in amino acids: CSAGTGGNQPQHF. The CDR3 DNA reads TGCAGCGCTGGGACAGGTGGCAATCAGCCCCAGCATTTT.

The V and J genes are TRBV12-3 or TRBV12-4 and TRBJ1-4; the D gene is possibly TRBD1 (6 bases). V dropped 2 bases and J dropped 7 bases, with 14 bases sitting between them. CDR3 length: 15 amino acids. CDR3 nucleotide sequence: TGTGCCAGCAGTTTATCGGGGGCGAAAGGTGAAAAACTGTTTTTT. Its protein product is CASSLSGAKGEKLFF.

The chain combines TRBV5-6 with TRBJ1-3; D is unclear. V was shortened by 4 bases and J by 0 bases, with 11 bases between the two germline ends. Germline CDR1 SGHDT, CDR2 YYEEEE. The CDR3 has 15 residues. This CDR3 reads CASSLDPSSGNTIYF. As DNA, the CDR3 is TGTGCCAGCAGCCTGGACCCCAGCTCTGGAAACACCATATATTTT.

The chain couples TRBV27 to TRBJ1-1; no firm D call. In germline, CDR1 is MNHEY, CDR2 SMNVEV (reference sequence). CDR3 length: 14 residues. Trimming shortened V by 6 bases and J by 11 bases, and 22 bases separated the two germline ends. CDR3 nucleotides: TGTGCCAGCAGCCCATCCATCGGTGGAGGTGGGGCTTTCTTT. It translates to CASSPSIGGGGAFF.

The CDR3 DNA follows: TGTGCCAGCAGTTCATTCGGACGGAGGACTGAAGCTTTCTTT. It codes for CASSSFGRRTEAFF. This chain uses TRBV6-2 or TRBV6-3 with TRBJ1-1; D remains ambiguous. With 4 bases removed from V and 5 bases from J, the gap between germline ends came to 14 bases. This CDR3 is built from 14 residues. The V gene's germline CDR1 is MNHEY and CDR2 SVGEGT.

This clonotype was seen more than once but under ten times. The chain uses TRBV7-2 and TRBJ1-4, with D possibly being TRBD1 (5 bases). The ends were cut back, 3 bases at V and 0 bases at J, with 11 bases in the middle. Germline CDR1 SGHTA, CDR2 FQGNSA. The CDR3 consists of 16 residues. The CDR3 nucleotides are TGTGCCAGCAGCTTCCCAAGGGGTTCAACTAATGAAAAACTGTTTTTT. This translates into CASSFPRGSTNEKLFF.

This clonotype was detected many times. This chain uses TRBV25-1 with TRBJ2-7, with 8 bases matching TRBD2. The CDR3 consists of 13 residues. The germline V gene encodes CDR1 MGHDK and CDR2 SYGVNS. Unmatched junction bases numbered 5, after V lost 6 bases and J lost 4 bases. The CDR3 reads CASRPGTSYEQYF. For the CDR3, the DNA is TGTGCCAGCAGACCCGGGACTAGTTACGAGCAGTACTTC.

V is TRBV5-1 and J is TRBJ2-4; 11 bases match TRBD2. Germline V gives CDR1 SGHRS, CDR2 YFSETQ. V lost 4 bases and J lost 0; bases outside the gene matches: 15. The CDR3 length is 20 residues. The CDR3 region is CASSLRLASGRYQAKNIQYF. For the CDR3, the DNA is TGCGCCAGCAGCCTACGACTCGCTAGCGGGAGGTACCAAGCCAAAAACATTCAGTACTTC.

This clonotype came up a few times. The chain is built from TRBV29-1 and TRBJ2-3; 10 bases are shared with TRBD1. The V segment lost 4 bases and the J segment 4 bases; nucleotides outside the gene matches: 5. This CDR3 region has 14 residues. Germline V gene lookup returns CDR1 SQVTM and CDR2 ANQGSEA. CDR3: CSVAPTGGSDTQYF. The CDR3 DNA follows: TGCAGCGTTGCCCCGACAGGGGGCTCAGATACGCAGTATTTT.

This clonotype was detected only a few times. The V call is TRBV6-1, the J call TRBJ1-5; D is ambiguous. V was trimmed by 7 bases and J by 0 bases, leaving 16 bases between them. The CDR3 has 16 amino acids. CDR1 MNHNS and CDR2 SASEGT come from the germline V gene. The CDR3 here is CASKKEAGYSNQPQHF. Here the CDR3 DNA reads TGTGCCAGCAAAAAGGAAGCAGGATATAGCAATCAGCCCCAGCATTTT.